At least ten counts were recorded for the clone carrying this T cell receptor (beta chain). What it binds is not known. With the read ending 3 residues before the CDR3 end, the germline J gene is used to fill in that end. The sample originates from a study of T cell clonality in common variable immunodeficiency. Overall study findings and caveats: Compared with healthy controls, CVID subjects showed increased TCRbeta clonality, mostly in about a third. Reportedly, TCR beta sequences from common variable immunodeficiency showed fewer deletions and N-nucleotide insertions.

Both groups were predominantly of Caucasian heritage. Control and CVID samples contributed equal amounts of genomic DNA. Assay used: immunoSEQ multiplex PCR; TCRdb lists only in-frame clones, some missing. The repertoire shows more than 55,000 clones, none seen only once; the top ten take roughly 1.7%. The CDR3 runs 19 residues. Germline CDR1 is SGHRS and CDR2 is YFSETQ. After removal of 4 bases from V and 10 bases from J, the junction contained 21 bases not matched to a gene. The source of this sequence is a person between 18 and 69 years old in good health. The sample taken for sequencing was peripheral blood mononuclear cells. The chain carries TRBV5-1 and TRBJ2-2; TRBD2 agrees at 11 bases. The CDR3 loop is CASSPGRSGLAEGTKELFF. CDR3 DNA (partial): TGCGCCAGCAGCCCGGGGAGATCGGGACTAGCGGAAGGGACTAAGGAG.